Reported below is one T cell receptor beta chain. Clones were read by immunoSEQ multiplex PCR, and TCRdb kept only the in-frame ones, dropping some. The sample holds approximately 90,000 clones, 93% seen once. The sample is drawn from a study of control samples from healthy donors and cancer patients. The CDR3 is 16 residues long. CDR1 is SEHNR, CDR2 FQNEAQ, per germline (reference sequence). The germline V and J ends were trimmed by 5 bases and 1 base, with 17 bases remaining between them. V gene TRBV7-9 combines with J gene TRBJ1-1, with D maybe TRBD1 (6 bases). The sequenced sample consisted of blood. This sequence was found in a young woman in good health. The CDR3 sequence is CASSQQGGGWNTEAFF. CDR3 coding DNA: TGTGCCAGCAGCCAACAGGGTGGGGGGTGGAACACTGAAGCTTTCTTT.